Each of the 15 T cell receptor beta chains below was sequenced from the same sample in a study of human T cells and chemical hapten exposure. TCRdb re-called the RACE reads with MiXCR, one entry per CDR3 protein. Found here are 180,000 or so distinct CDR3 sequences, 20% to 25% of them singletons; the top ten hold about 7%. Time point described: patch test 1, 2 weeks after DPC sensitization. Treatment denoted: therapeutic diphenylcyclopropenone sensitization with weekly scalp DPC. The starting material was whole blood, obtained in connection with sensitization to the hapten diphenylcyclopropenone (DPC). Every receptor here comes from a woman aged 50 to 60 with alopecia areata. Some clones in this sample may be carry-over from other donors' samples.

This clonotype was picked up many times. The chain is built from TRBV6-1 and TRBJ2-1; no reliable D call. In germline, CDR1 is MNHNS, CDR2 SASEGT. This CDR3 contains 13 residues. Trimming removed 7 bases from V and 7 bases from J, with 14 bases in between. CDR3 protein: CASNLNSLNEQFF. Written as DNA, the CDR3 is TGTGCCAGCAACCTAAACAGTTTGAATGAGCAGTTCTTC.

This clonotype was counted a few times. The chain couples TRBV10-3 to TRBJ1-4, with unresolved D. The CDR3 spans 12 residues. Trimming removed 8 bases at V and 0 bases at J, with 4 bases between. Germline lookup yields CDR1 ENHRY and CDR2 SYGVKD. CDR3 loop: CAISATNEKLFF. The CDR3 DNA sequence: TGTGCCATCTCCGCAACTAATGAAAAACTGTTTTTT.

This clonotype occurred a few times. V is TRBV15 and J is TRBJ2-2, with D perhaps TRBD2 (6 bases). Germline V lookup: CDR1 LNHNV, CDR2 YYDKDF (reference sequence). V lost 0 bases, J lost 6 bases, and 8 bases lay in between. The CDR3 is made up of 14 amino acids. CDR3 sequence: CATSRDRGSGELFF. The CDR3 DNA reads TGTGCCACCAGCAGAGATCGGGGGTCCGGGGAGCTGTTTTTT.

The CDR3 protein is CASSVDTVGVGFFGYTF. The CDR3 DNA is TGTGCCAGCAGCGTAGATACAGTTGGGGTCGGATTCTTTGGCTACACCTTC. The V gene is TRBV9, the J gene TRBJ1-2; the D is unclear. The CDR3 is made up of 17 amino acids. The V and J ends lost 0 bases and 7 bases respectively, with 22 bases between them. CDR1 SGDLS and CDR2 YYNGEE come from the germline V gene.

This chain connects TRBV29-1 to TRBJ2-1; D is unclear. There are 15 residues in the CDR3. V was cut by 3 bases and J by 0 bases, with 12 bases left in between. Per germline, CDR1 SQVTM and CDR2 ANQGSEA. The CDR3 nucleotides read TGCAGCGTTGACCTGATGGGCCGCTCCTACAATGAGCAGTTCTTC. This translates into CSVDLMGRSYNEQFF.

This clonotype was detected only a few times. The rearrangement links TRBV3-1 to TRBJ1-1, with TRBD1 identical over 7 bases. The CDR3 has 14 residues. Trimming at V came to 0 bases and at J to 10 bases, leaving 8 bases not matched to a gene. Germline V gene data show CDR1 as LGHDT and CDR2 as YNNKEL (reference sequence). In DNA, the CDR3 is TGTGCCAGCAGCCAAGAGGACAGGTCGGGGGGAGCTTTCTTT. It is translated as CASSQEDRSGGAFF.

This clonotype was counted a few times. The V gene is TRBV6-6, the J gene TRBJ1-1; D is unresolved. Per the germline V gene, CDR1 is MNHNY and CDR2 is SVGAGI (reference sequence). CDR3 length: 13 residues. The germline V and J ends were trimmed by 6 bases and 0 bases, with 8 bases remaining between them. CDR3 loop: CASSQRVNTEAFF. The CDR3 nucleotides read TGTGCCAGCAGCCAACGGGTGAACACTGAAGCTTTCTTT.

This clonotype was counted between two and nine times. The genes are TRBV7-6 and TRBJ2-5; D is ambiguous. V lost 1 base and J 2 bases, leaving 8 bases between the germline ends. The CDR3 runs 14 residues. CDR1 is SGHVS and CDR2 is FNYEAQ in the germline V gene. The CDR3 DNA reads as TGTGCCAGCAGCTTAGACGCCTTTCAAGAGACCCAGTACTTC. Translation: CASSLDAFQETQYF.

There are a few counts of this clonotype. This rearrangement joins TRBV29-1 to TRBJ2-7, with a possible D match to TRBD2 (5 bases). This CDR3 is built from 12 residues. V was trimmed by 0 bases and J by 6 bases, leaving 9 bases between them. Germline V gene sequence: CDR1 SQVTM, CDR2 ANQGSEA. The chain's CDR3 is CSVEEIGSEQYF. The CDR3 coding sequence is TGCAGCGTTGAAGAGATAGGGAGCGAGCAGTACTTC.

The chain is built from TRBV10-3 and TRBJ2-3; 13 nucleotides agree with TRBD2. CDR3 length: 17 amino acids. V was clipped by 3 bases and J by 0 bases; unmatched bases: 3. Germline V lookup: CDR1 ENHRY, CDR2 SYGVKD. The CDR3 DNA sequence: TGTGCCATCAGTGACCTGACTAGCGGGAGGAGCACAGATACGCAGTATTTT. Residues: CAISDLTSGRSTDTQYF.

This clonotype has a handful of counts. The rearrangement uses TRBV5-4 and TRBJ1-1, with D possibly matching TRBD1 (5 bases). The ends were cut back, 4 bases at V and 6 bases at J, with 13 bases in the middle. The germline CDR1 and CDR2 sequences are SGHNT and YYREEE (reference sequence). This CDR3 spans 13 amino acids. CDR3 DNA: TGTGCCAGCAGCAGGGACCTGGTGGCTGAAGCTTTCTTT. Encoded protein: CASSRDLVAEAFF.

This chain uses TRBV29-1 with TRBJ2-2; D is tentatively TRBD1 or TRBD2 (5 bases each). Trimming left V 3 bases short and J 4 bases short, with 12 bases between. The CDR3 covers 14 residues. From germline, CDR1 is SQVTM and CDR2 ANQGSEA. This chain's CDR3 is CSVEQGAGTGELFF. Written as DNA, the CDR3 is TGCAGCGTTGAGCAGGGCGCGGGCACCGGGGAGCTGTTTTTT.

This clonotype was counted at least ten times. The DNA for the CDR3 is TGTGCCACCAGTCCACATATAGCGGGAGCGAGCTCCTACAATGAGCAGTTCTTC. Amino acid sequence: CATSPHIAGASSYNEQFF. V gene TRBV24-1 combines with J gene TRBJ2-1, with TRBD2 identical over 9 bases. The CDR3 is 18 amino acids. The V segment lost 6 bases and the J segment 0 bases; nucleotides outside the gene matches: 11. Germline CDR1 KGHDR, CDR2 SFDVKD.

This chain connects TRBV5-1 to TRBJ2-1, with 9 bases fitting TRBD1. CDR1 is SGHRS, CDR2 YFSETQ, per germline. V lost 5 bases to trimming and J lost 0 bases; unmatched junction nucleotides: 3. This CDR3 comprises 15 residues. The CDR3 is CASRDRGSSYNEQFF. CDR3 sequence (DNA): TGCGCCAGCAGGGACAGGGGTAGCTCCTACAATGAGCAGTTCTTC.

The J gene is TRBJ2-7, the V gene TRBV20-1, with 9 bases lining up with TRBD2. V gave up 1 base and J gave up 6 bases; unmatched junction bases: 7. This CDR3 is 14 amino acids long. In germline, CDR1 is DFQATT, CDR2 SNEGSKA (reference sequence). CDR3 nucleotide sequence: TGCAGTGCTAGAGTAGTAGCGGGAGTAGGCGAGCAGTACTTC. Amino acid sequence: CSARVVAGVGEQYF.